This T cell receptor beta chain was retrieved from a study of vaccination and CD4 T cells after COVID-19. The Oncomine TCR Beta short-read assay was what sequenced the DNA obtained from cultured CD4+ T cells. One entry per CDR3 protein results from TCRdb running MiXCR on the PCR reads. The sample comprises 12,000 or so distinct CDR3 sequences, 46% of which are singletons, and approximately 28% rests with the top ten. Study findings and constraints: Vaccine-specific clones in convalescent patients were spike mono-reactive in 304 of 307 cases.

Treatment specified: roughly ten-day PBMC culture with coronavirus spike peptide pools or control peptides (ViraFEST assay). PCR positivity was dated March to December 2020, before US Alpha, Beta and Delta variants. The authors isolated CD4+ T cells by negative selection after approximately ten days of culture. This clonotype showed up just a few times. Its cognate antigen is unknown. CDR3 length equals 12 residues. Germline V gene data show CDR1 as MNHEY and CDR2 as SVGEGT. The V gene lost 6 bases and the J gene lost 4 bases, with 10 bases spanning the gap. Sequenced sample: CD4+ T cells from blood, cultured in vitro. The receptor's source is a human donor who had recovered from COVID-19. This chain connects TRBV6-2 or TRBV6-3 to TRBJ2-7; D unresolved. The CDR3 nucleotides read TGTGCCAGCAGCAAACCGCTATACGAGCAGTACTTC. Its protein is CASSKPLYEQYF.